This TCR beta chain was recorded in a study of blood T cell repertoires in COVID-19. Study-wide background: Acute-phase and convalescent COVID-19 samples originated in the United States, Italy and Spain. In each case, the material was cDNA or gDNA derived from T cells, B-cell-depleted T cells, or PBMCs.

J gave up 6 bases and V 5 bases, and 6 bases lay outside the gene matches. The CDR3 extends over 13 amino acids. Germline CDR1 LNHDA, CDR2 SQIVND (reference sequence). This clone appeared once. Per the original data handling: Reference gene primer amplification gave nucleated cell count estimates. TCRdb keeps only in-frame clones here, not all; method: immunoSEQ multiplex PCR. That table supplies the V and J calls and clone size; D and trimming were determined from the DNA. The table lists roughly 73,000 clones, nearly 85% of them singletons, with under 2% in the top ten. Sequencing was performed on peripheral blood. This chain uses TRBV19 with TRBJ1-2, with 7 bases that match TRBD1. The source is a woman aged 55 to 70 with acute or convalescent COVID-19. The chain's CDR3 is CASSPWTGDGYTF. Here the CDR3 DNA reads TGTGCCAGTAGTCCGTGGACAGGAGATGGCTACACCTTC.